The 2 T cell receptor beta chains below all came from one sample that was sequenced in a study of T cell changes during pregnancy in multiple sclerosis. TCRdb's table, derived via immunoSEQ multiplex PCR, lists solely in-frame clones and lacks some. The sample lists about 40,000 clones; around nine tenths were seen once. The source material was CD4+ T cells from peripheral blood mononuclear cells, sampled before pregnancy. The source of these receptors is a female donor with multiple sclerosis, enrolled in a pregnancy study.

This clone appeared a few times. The genes are TRBV11-2 and TRBJ2-7; 9 positions agree with TRBD1. The CDR3 spans 16 residues. CDR1 SGHAT and CDR2 FQNNGV come from the germline V gene. Losses at the gene ends were 1 base for V and 4 bases for J; bases not matched to a gene: 8. The CDR3 protein is CASSLVGTGSKYEQYF. The CDR3 region has the DNA TGTGCCAGCAGCTTAGTGGGGACAGGGAGTAAGTACGAGCAGTACTTC.

In DNA form, the CDR3 reads TGTGCCAGTAGTAAAGGGGCCCTCACCGCTGAAGCTTTCTTT. Encoded protein: CASSKGALTAEAFF. This rearrangement joins TRBV19 to TRBJ1-1; perhaps TRBD1 as D (5 bases). CDR1 is LNHDA and CDR2 is SQIVND in the germline V gene (reference sequence). V was shortened by 4 bases and J by 6 bases, with 15 bases between the two germline ends. The CDR3 runs to 14 residues.